This T cell receptor beta chain was recorded in a study of blood T cell repertoires in COVID-19. Measured with immunoSEQ multiplex PCR; TCRdb has only the in-frame clones, and not every one. Altogether some 300,000 clones are present, nearly 90% being singletons, with the ten largest covering roughly 2.9%. Participants were aged roughly 18 to 90 years, lived in 25 or so US areas, and enrolled virtually. Self-reported history from a screening survey and questionnaire set each donor's cohort. This CDR3 comprises 16 residues. Per the germline V gene, CDR1 is MDHEN and CDR2 is SYDVKM. Trimming removed 6 bases from V and 1 base from J; junction bases left unmatched: 10. The table lists this clone with a count of one.

The V and J genes are TRBV28 and TRBJ2-7; TRBD1 matches 9 bases. The sample taken for sequencing was PBMCs or T cells enriched from blood (not recorded which). The TCR comes from a woman between 50 and 59 years old who had been exposed to COVID-19. The CDR3 DNA reads TGTGCCAGCAGCGAGGCGGGCGGACAGGGGTCCTACGAGCAGTACTTC. Its translation is CASSEAGGQGSYEQYF.